Shown below are 14 T cell receptor beta chains from a single sample sequenced in a study of regulatory T cells in long-lasting Graves disease. Relying on iRepertoire HTBI primers and Arm-PCR of CDR3 regions, the team built TCR beta libraries. TCRdb reprocessed the multiplex PCR reads with MiXCR, giving one entry per CDR3 protein. The table lists a few hundred thousand distinct CDR3 sequences, roughly 20% of them singletons, with 25% to 30% in the top ten. Specified time point: persistent/refractory GD, antithyroid drugs over 5 years with positive TRAb. Researchers made the TCR library from RNA that was extracted from PBMCs. Specimen: peripheral blood mononuclear cells (PBMCs), collected when the disease was refractory, from a patient treated with antithyroid drugs. All receptors come from a woman in her forties with Graves disease.

This chain links TRBV29-1 with TRBJ1-5, with 7 bases identical to TRBD1. In germline, CDR1 is SQVTM, CDR2 ANQGSEA. J was trimmed by 3 bases and V by 3 bases; bases with no gene match: 5. The CDR3 is 14 amino acids. CDR3: CSVETGSNNQPQHF. For the CDR3, the DNA is TGCAGCGTTGAGACAGGGTCTAACAATCAGCCCCAGCATTTT.

The V call is TRBV6-2 or TRBV6-3, the J call TRBJ2-5, with D perhaps being TRBD1 or TRBD2 (5 bases each). The V end was cut by 6 bases, the J end by 7 bases, with 15 bases between. CDR3 length: 13 amino acids. In germline, CDR1 is MNHEY, CDR2 SVGEGT. The CDR3 bases are TGTGCCAGCAGAACAATGGGACCGGGGACCCAGTACTTC. Translating it yields CASRTMGPGTQYF.

In this sample, this clonotype turned up many times. V usage is TRBV2 and J usage is TRBJ2-7, with D perhaps TRBD2 (5 bases). Trimming stripped 2 bases from V and 3 bases from J, with 14 bases between. Looked up from germline, CDR1 is SNHLY and CDR2 is FYNNEI. The CDR3 has 15 residues. CDR3 nucleotide sequence: TGTGCCAGCAGTGAATTGGTTAGGGAGAACTACGAGCAGTACTTC. Protein product: CASSELVRENYEQYF.

This clonotype was counted many times. The chain combines TRBV7-3 with TRBJ2-5, with D perhaps matching TRBD2 (6 bases). This CDR3 has 15 amino acids. Trimming stripped 1 base from V and 0 bases from J, with 9 bases between. Germline CDR1 is SGHTA and CDR2 is FQGTGA. The CDR3, as DNA: TGTGCCAGCAGCTTAAACCCTAGCGACCAAGAGACCCAGTACTTC. This translates into CASSLNPSDQETQYF.

This clonotype showed up many times. The chain combines TRBV28 with TRBJ1-5; possible D gene TRBD1, 6 bases. Germline values: CDR1 MDHEN, CDR2 SYDVKM. V was shortened by 10 bases and J by 0 bases, with 25 bases between the two germline ends. The CDR3 extends over 18 amino acids. CDR3 loop: CATNRPGRGGYSNQPQHF. CDR3 nucleotide sequence: TGTGCCACAAACCGCCCAGGGAGGGGGGGCTATAGCAATCAGCCCCAGCATTTT.

This rearrangement joins TRBV28 to TRBJ1-6; 9 bases are shared with TRBD1. V gave up 4 bases and J gave up 3 bases; unmatched junction bases: 13. The V gene's germline CDR1 is MDHEN and CDR2 SYDVKM. There are 19 residues in the CDR3. The CDR3 loop reads CASSSPGQGKWFYNSPLHF. CDR3 DNA: TGTGCCAGCAGTTCACCGGGACAGGGAAAATGGTTCTATAATTCACCCCTCCACTTT.

This rearrangement joins TRBV7-9 to TRBJ1-5; the D gene is possibly TRBD1 (6 bases). The germline V gene encodes CDR1 SEHNR and CDR2 FQNEAQ (reference sequence). V lost 1 base, J lost 5 bases, and 15 bases lay in between. This CDR3 is built from 16 residues. In DNA, the CDR3 is TGTGCCAGCAGCTTAGTATCAGGGAGGGGGTATCAGCCCCAGCATTTT. Its translation is CASSLVSGRGYQPQHF.

Ten or more counts support this clonotype. At one boundary the junction diverges from the germline segment, which might be a read error. This chain joins TRBV5-1 and TRBJ2-6; no clear D. Germline V CDR1 and CDR2: SGHRS, YFSETQ. This CDR3 comprises 15 residues. The CDR3 protein is CASSLGSSGANVLTF. The CDR3 DNA reads as TGTGCCAGCAGTTTGGGTAGCTCTGGGGCCAACGTCCTGACTTTC.

The table lists this clonotype with a count of one. The CDR3 here is CASSLEYNEQFF. The CDR3 DNA follows: TGCGCCAGCAGCTTGGAATACAATGAGCAGTTCTTC. The rearrangement joins TRBV5-1 to TRBJ2-1; no clear D gene. The CDR3 is made up of 12 amino acids. V was clipped by 0 bases and J by 4 bases, with 2 bases between them. The V gene's germline CDR1 is SGHRS and CDR2 YFSETQ.

CDR3 residues: CASSLVELGTDTQYF. For the CDR3, the DNA is TGTGCCAGCAGCTTGGTGGAGTTGGGAACAGATACGCAGTATTTT. The chain couples TRBV5-5 to TRBJ2-3; D is undetermined. The germline V and J ends were trimmed by 0 bases and 3 bases, with 11 bases remaining between them. Germline CDR1 SGHKS, CDR2 YYEKEE (reference sequence). This CDR3 is built from 15 residues.

This clonotype has ten or more counts. The rearrangement links TRBV15 to TRBJ1-1, with D uncertain. This CDR3 is built from 11 residues. Germline lookup yields CDR1 LNHNV and CDR2 YYDKDF (reference sequence). The V gene lost 0 bases and the J gene lost 12 bases, with 8 bases spanning the gap. In DNA form, the CDR3 reads TGTGCCACCAGCAGAGACGTGACAACTTTCTTT. Translation: CATSRDVTTFF.

At least ten counts were recorded for this clonotype. The chain employs TRBV2 and TRBJ2-2; 8 nucleotides align to TRBD1. This CDR3 spans 15 amino acids. Germline V gives CDR1 SNHLY, CDR2 FYNNEI. With V trimmed by 5 bases and J by 2 bases, 4 bases remained unmatched. DNA of the CDR3: TGTGCCAGCAGTTTTCAGGGGGCCAACACCGGGGAGCTGTTTTTT. It is translated as CASSFQGANTGELFF.

The genes are TRBV12-3 or TRBV12-4 and TRBJ2-3; D gene unclear. The CDR3 extends over 12 amino acids. V shed 5 bases and J shed 4 bases, with 7 bases lying between them. The CDR3 nucleotides read TGTGCCAGCAGTAGTAGCTCAGATACGCAGTATTTT. Encoded protein: CASSSSSDTQYF.

The CDR3 region is CAWSTDRNQPQHF. Written as DNA, the CDR3 is TGTGCCTGGAGTACTGACAGAAATCAGCCCCAGCATTTT. The chain employs TRBV30 and TRBJ1-5; a weak D match, TRBD1 (5 bases). Trimming pared 2 bases from V and 4 bases from J, leaving 9 bases between. Germline CDR1 and CDR2: GTSNPN and SVGIG (reference sequence). The CDR3 has 13 amino acids.